This T cell receptor (beta chain) was identified in a study of blood T cells in healthy people across ages. The use of a sample-barcoded 5' primer and a J-beta primer mix characterized a second PCR of about 7 to 12 cycles. TCRdb re-derived calls from the 5' RACE reads in MiXCR, one entry per CDR3 protein. This sample has under 850,000 distinct CDR3 sequences, with 36% found just once. The length of the CDR3 is 15 residues. Trimming cost V 7 bases and J 6 bases, with 22 bases left between them. Germline assignment: CDR1 SGHRS and CDR2 YFSETQ. The sample was blood. This TCR was sampled from a man in his late teens or twenties in good health. This sequence joins TRBV5-1 and TRBJ1-1; possibly TRBD1 for D (5 bases). In DNA form, the CDR3 reads TGCGCCAGCGCGGGGGGTCGCCCGGGTGTCCCTGAAGCTTTCTTT. Translation gives CASAGGRPGVPEAFF.